The rows below give T cell receptor beta chains drawn from one sample of a study of neurological immune-mediated disorders. TCRdb analysed the 5' RACE reads with MiXCR anew, one entry per CDR3 protein. The sample holds 50,000 or so distinct CDR3 sequences, around 3.4% seen once. The specimen sequenced was PBMCs. All receptors derive from a man in his forties or fifties with multiple sclerosis. The CDR3 runs from the conserved cysteine through the conserved F or W. Fields, in order: CDR3 DNA, CDR3 protein, J gene, CDR3 length, clone size, V gene, D gene. A D gene is named only where the DNA matches it firmly. Clone size is given as once, few, many, or a class for an expanded clone.

CDR3nt: TGTGCCAGCAGCTTCCGGGGGGGAGAGACCCAGTACTTC
CDR3aa: CASSFRGGETQYF
j_gene: TRBJ2-5
len: 13
abundance: many
v_gene: TRBV7-9
d_gene: TRBD2

CDR3nt: TGCGCCAGCAGCTCTGGACAGGGTGAGGACGAGCAGTACTTC
CDR3aa: CASSSGQGEDEQYF
j_gene: TRBJ2-7
len: 14
abundance: many
v_gene: TRBV5-1
d_gene: TRBD1

CDR3nt: TGTGCCAGCAGCCCCGGACTAGTCAGGAAGACCCAGTACTTC
CDR3aa: CASSPGLVRKTQYF
j_gene: TRBJ2-5
len: 14
abundance: many
v_gene: TRBV6-6
d_gene: TRBD2

CDR3nt: TGCAGCGTTGGTATCCAGGGTCCCACCGGGGAGCTGTTTTTT
CDR3aa: CSVGIQGPTGELFF
j_gene: TRBJ2-2
len: 14
abundance: many
v_gene: TRBV29-1
d_gene: -

CDR3nt: TGTGCCAGCAGCTTACATGTTTGGGGAGAGCAGTTCTTC
CDR3aa: CASSLHVWGEQFF
j_gene: TRBJ2-1
len: 13
abundance: many
v_gene: TRBV7-3
d_gene: -

CDR3nt: TGTGCCAGCAGCCCCCCCGGGGACAAATATGGCTACACCTTC
CDR3aa: CASSPPGDKYGYTF
j_gene: TRBJ1-2
len: 14
abundance: many
v_gene: TRBV3-1
d_gene: -

CDR3nt: TGCGCCAGCAGCCCCAGTTCGGTAGCGGGGACCCAGTACTTC
CDR3aa: CASSPSSVAGTQYF
j_gene: TRBJ2-5
len: 14
abundance: many
v_gene: TRBV5-1
d_gene: TRBD2

CDR3nt: TGTGCCAGCAGCCTCGGGACAACGAACACCGGGGAGCTGTTTTTT
CDR3aa: CASSLGTTNTGELFF
j_gene: TRBJ2-2
len: 15
abundance: many
v_gene: TRBV12-3/TRBV12-4
d_gene: -

CDR3nt: TGTGCCAGCAGCCCCTCCGGGATCTCTGGAAACACCATATATTTT
CDR3aa: CASSPSGISGNTIYF
j_gene: TRBJ1-3
len: 15
abundance: many
v_gene: TRBV9
d_gene: -

CDR3nt: TGTGCCCCAGGGGCAAGGGGCCCTGAAGCTTTCTTT
CDR3aa: CAPGARGPEAFF
j_gene: TRBJ1-1
len: 12
abundance: many
v_gene: TRBV7-9
d_gene: -